Listed below are T cell receptor beta chains from one sample, sequenced in a study of blood T cell repertoires in COVID-19. The method was immunoSEQ multiplex PCR; TCRdb's version includes in-frame clones alone and lacks a portion of them. The data show approximately 100,000 clones, 84% seen once. Specimen: peripheral blood. Every receptor here comes from a woman between 45 and 65 years old with acute or convalescent COVID-19. Both conserved end residues are part of each CDR3. D genes are given only for firm matches. Where a row states a size, it is once, few, many or the class of an expanded clone; other rows omit it.

D,V,size,J,CDR3,DNA
-,TRBV6-5,-,TRBJ1-4,CASRRQYNEKLFF,TGTGCCAGCAGAAGACAGTATAATGAAAAACTGTTTTTT
TRBD1,TRBV5-1,-,TRBJ1-2,CASSRREGARGYTF,TGCGCCAGCAGCCGTAGAGAGGGGGCTCGAGGCTACACCTTC
-,TRBV7-2,-,TRBJ2-5,CASSLPGFRRQETQYF,TGTGCCAGCAGCCTGCCGGGATTCCGGCGGCAAGAGACCCAGTACTTC
-,TRBV9,-,TRBJ2-3,CASSTQGRADTQYF,TGTGCCAGCAGCACACAGGGACGGGCAGATACGCAGTATTTT
TRBD1,TRBV10-3,once,TRBJ1-3,CAIRAAGQGSNTIYF,TGTGCCATCAGGGCGGCGGGACAGGGATCCAACACCATATATTTT
-,TRBV18,few,TRBJ1-4,CASSPPPQGNEKLFF,TGTGCCAGCTCACCACCACCACAGGGAAATGAAAAACTGTTTTTT
TRBD1,TRBV18,-,TRBJ1-3,CASSEGASGNTIYF,TGTGCCAGCTCAGAGGGGGCCTCTGGAAACACCATATATTTT
-,TRBV3-1/TRBV3-2,-,TRBJ2-2,CASSQVRGLTGELFF,TGTGCCAGCAGCCAAGTTCGGGGTTTGACCGGGGAGCTGTTTTTT
-,TRBV19,-,TRBJ2-2,CASSTILSGTGELFF,TGTGCCAGTAGCACAATTCTCTCGGGGACCGGGGAGCTGTTTTTT
TRBD1,TRBV5-1,-,TRBJ2-5,CASSPGQGASETQYF,TGCGCCAGCAGCCCGGGACAGGGGGCTTCAGAGACCCAGTACTTC
TRBD1,TRBV5-1,-,TRBJ1-2,CASSPTQGGYGYTF,TGCGCCAGCAGCCCGACGCAGGGGGGCTATGGCTACACCTTC
TRBD1,TRBV7-2,-,TRBJ2-7,CASSSGQDRGWYEQYF,TGTGCCAGCAGTTCGGGACAGGACAGGGGTTGGTACGAGCAGTACTTC
-,TRBV4-1,-,TRBJ1-3,CASMGQGNTIYF,TGCGCCAGCATGGGGCAGGGCAACACCATATATTTT
TRBD2,TRBV9,-,TRBJ2-1,CASTESTSGGYNEQFF,TGTGCCAGCACGGAGTCCACTAGCGGGGGTTACAATGAGCAGTTCTTC
TRBD1,TRBV18,-,TRBJ1-1,CASSPPSSGTGATEAFF,TGTGCCAGCTCACCACCTTCGTCCGGGACAGGGGCCACTGAAGCTTTCTTT
-,TRBV10-1,-,TRBJ2-3,CASSEGATDTQYF,TGCGCCAGCAGTGAGGGGGCCACAGATACGCAGTATTTT
-,TRBV11-2,-,TRBJ1-1,CASSFGGNTEAFF,TGTGCCAGCAGCTTCGGAGGGAACACTGAAGCTTTCTTT
-,TRBV5-1,-,TRBJ1-2,CASSFAGSGSYGYTF,TGCGCCAGCAGCTTTGCCGGGTCCGGGAGTTATGGCTACACCTTC
-,TRBV7-2,-,TRBJ1-5,CASSLVRGGGRQPQHF,TGTGCCAGCAGCTTAGTCCGCGGGGGGGGGAGGCAGCCCCAGCATTTT
-,TRBV6-6,-,TRBJ1-1,CATQRDTEAFF,TGTGCCACCCAGAGGGACACTGAAGCTTTCTTT
-,TRBV7-3,-,TRBJ2-3,CASSTGGAGDTQYF,TGTGCCAGCAGTACAGGGGGGGCCGGTGATACGCAGTATTTT
-,TRBV12-3/TRBV12-4,-,TRBJ2-2,CASRETGELFF,TGTGCCAGCAGAGAGACCGGGGAGCTGTTTTTT
TRBD1,TRBV6-6,-,TRBJ1-1,CASSDAGTDEAFF,TGTGCCAGCAGTGACGCCGGGACAGATGAAGCTTTCTTT
-,TRBV2,-,TRBJ1-1,CASSDEGETEAFF,TGTGCCAGCAGTGACGAGGGGGAAACTGAAGCTTTCTTT
-,TRBV3-1/TRBV3-2,-,TRBJ1-5,CASSQVEGTTQRSNQPQHF,TGTGCCAGCAGCCAAGTGGAGGGGACTACACAAAGGAGCAATCAGCCCCAGCATTTT
TRBD1,TRBV10-3,-,TRBJ1-5,CATAWDRSNQPQHF,TGTGCCACCGCTTGGGACAGGAGTAATCAGCCCCAGCATTTT
TRBD1,TRBV2,-,TRBJ1-2,CASRKGQGINYGYTF,TGTGCCAGCAGGAAAGGACAGGGGATAAACTATGGCTACACCTTC
-,TRBV7-9,-,TRBJ1-2,CASSLVVGQSNYGYTF,TGTGCCAGCAGCTTAGTAGTAGGACAGTCCAACTATGGCTACACCTTC
-,TRBV9,-,TRBJ2-7,CASSPHVGGQGGEQYF,TGTGCCAGCAGCCCCCACGTTGGGGGTCAGGGAGGCGAGCAGTACTTC
TRBD1,TRBV20-1,-,TRBJ2-7,CSASDRASEQYF,TGCAGTGCTAGTGACAGGGCCAGCGAGCAGTACTTC
-,TRBV5-8,-,TRBJ2-3,CASSSVRTATDTQYF,TGTGCCAGCAGCTCGGTCCGTACCGCCACAGATACGCAGTATTTT
TRBD2,TRBV2,once,TRBJ2-3,CASSGRAGGPRNPYTDTQYF,TGTGCCAGCAGTGGGAGAGCGGGGGGGCCGAGGAACCCTTATACAGATACGCAGTATTTT
TRBD1,TRBV5-1,once,TRBJ1-6,CASSPDRENSPLHF,TGCGCCAGCAGCCCTGACAGGGAAAATTCACCCCTCCACTTT
-,TRBV12-5,-,TRBJ1-5,CASGSSRGSYSNQPQHF,TGTGCTAGTGGGTCATCCCGGGGGTCTTATAGCAATCAGCCCCAGCATTTT
-,TRBV12-5,-,TRBJ1-2,CASSGSGYGYTF,TGTGCTAGTTCAGGTAGTGGCTATGGCTACACCTTC
TRBD1,TRBV2,-,TRBJ1-5,CASSGTGGGNQPQHF,TGTGCCAGCAGTGGGACAGGGGGCGGAAATCAGCCCCAGCATTTT